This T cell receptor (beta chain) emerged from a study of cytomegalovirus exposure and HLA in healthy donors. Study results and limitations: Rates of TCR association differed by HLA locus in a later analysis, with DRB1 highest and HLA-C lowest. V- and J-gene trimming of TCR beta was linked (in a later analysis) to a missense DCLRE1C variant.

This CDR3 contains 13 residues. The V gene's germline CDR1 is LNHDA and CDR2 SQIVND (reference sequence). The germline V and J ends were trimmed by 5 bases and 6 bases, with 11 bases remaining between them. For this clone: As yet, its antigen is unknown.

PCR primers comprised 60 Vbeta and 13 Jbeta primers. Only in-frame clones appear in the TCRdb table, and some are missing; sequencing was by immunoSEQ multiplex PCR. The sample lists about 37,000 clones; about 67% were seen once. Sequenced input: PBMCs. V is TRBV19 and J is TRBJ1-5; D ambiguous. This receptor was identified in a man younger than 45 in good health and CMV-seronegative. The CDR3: CASSWAGFQPQHF. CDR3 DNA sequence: TGTGCCAGTAGTTGGGCGGGCTTTCAGCCCCAGCATTTT.